This TCR beta chain was observed in a study of blood T cells in healthy people across ages. Study at large: For every two T cells, template switching captured about one barcoded beta molecule. Notes on the study in general: The long-lived group displayed more naive CD4+ cells, plus higher diversity, than the aged donors did.

A few counts support this clonotype. Its matching antigen is unknown. Healthy Caucasian individuals from Russia aged about 6 to 90 served as donors. No fewer than 6 micrograms of total RNA were isolated from every sample. For the second PCR, which ran for about 7 to 11 cycles, a sample-barcoded 5' primer and a J-beta primer mix were used. TCRdb analysed the 5' RACE reads with MiXCR anew, one entry per CDR3 protein. Of about 1.8 million distinct CDR3 sequences listed, less than 50% are singletons. Per germline, CDR1 SGHDN and CDR2 FVKESK. Between the trimmed V and J ends, which lost 4 bases and 3 bases, there was a span of 18 bases. This CDR3 has 16 residues.

The source is a woman in her thirties or forties in good health. The sequenced sample was blood. The rearrangement joins TRBV14 to TRBJ1-2; TRBD1 might be the D (6 bases). Here the CDR3 reads CASSLLSRGADYGYTF. CDR3 nucleotides: TGTGCCAGCAGCCTATTAAGCAGGGGCGCGGACTATGGCTACACCTTC.